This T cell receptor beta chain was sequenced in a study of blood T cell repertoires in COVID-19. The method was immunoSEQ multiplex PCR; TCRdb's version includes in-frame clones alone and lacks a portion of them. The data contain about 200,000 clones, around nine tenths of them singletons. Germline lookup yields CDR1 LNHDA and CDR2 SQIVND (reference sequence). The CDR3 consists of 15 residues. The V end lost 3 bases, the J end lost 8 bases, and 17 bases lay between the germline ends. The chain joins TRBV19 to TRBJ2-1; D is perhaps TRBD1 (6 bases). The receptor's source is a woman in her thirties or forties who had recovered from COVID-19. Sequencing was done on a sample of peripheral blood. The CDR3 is CASSIGQIEVDEQFF. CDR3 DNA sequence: TGTGCCAGTAGTATCGGACAGATTGAAGTGGATGAGCAGTTCTTC.